This TCR beta chain came from a study of T cells in Graves' hyperthyroidism and ophthalmopathy. Across the study: Peripheral blood was obtained at initial diagnosis, preceding any treatment.

Template material for amplifying TCR beta CDR3 regions consisted of RNA transcripts. An initial round of RT-PCR targeting the TCR CDR3 relied on the HTBI primer set. One entry per CDR3 protein results from TCRdb running MiXCR on the multiplex PCR reads. Here the sample spans a few hundred thousand distinct CDR3 sequences, 15% being singletons. This clonotype was seen at least ten times. Per the germline V gene, CDR1 is MDHEN and CDR2 is SYDVKM. This CDR3 region has 17 residues. V lost 3 bases to trimming and J lost 1 base, with 18 bases between them. This receptor was taken from a woman aged 25-40 years with Graves' hyperthyroidism. The chain employs TRBV28 and TRBJ1-1; D is ambiguous. The material sequenced was blood. This chain's CDR3 is CASSFPRRTWENTEAFF. Written as DNA, the CDR3 is TGTGCCAGCAGTTTCCCACGTCGGACGTGGGAGAACACTGAAGCTTTCTTT.